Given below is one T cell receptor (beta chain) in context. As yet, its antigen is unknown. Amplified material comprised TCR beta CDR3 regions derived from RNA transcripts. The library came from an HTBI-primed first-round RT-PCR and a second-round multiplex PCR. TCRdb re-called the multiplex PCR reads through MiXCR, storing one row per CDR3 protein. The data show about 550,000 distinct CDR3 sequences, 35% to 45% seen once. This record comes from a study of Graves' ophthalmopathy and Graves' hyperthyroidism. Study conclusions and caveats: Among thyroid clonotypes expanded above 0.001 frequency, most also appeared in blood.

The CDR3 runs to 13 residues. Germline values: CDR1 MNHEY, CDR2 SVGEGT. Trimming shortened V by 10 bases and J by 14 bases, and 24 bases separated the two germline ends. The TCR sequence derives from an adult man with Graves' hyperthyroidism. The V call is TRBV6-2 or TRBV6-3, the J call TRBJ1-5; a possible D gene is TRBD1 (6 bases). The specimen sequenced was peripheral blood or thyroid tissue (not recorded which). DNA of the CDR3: TGTGCCAACAGGGCAGCCGGGACAAGCAACGAGCATTTT. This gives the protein CANRAAGTSNEHF.